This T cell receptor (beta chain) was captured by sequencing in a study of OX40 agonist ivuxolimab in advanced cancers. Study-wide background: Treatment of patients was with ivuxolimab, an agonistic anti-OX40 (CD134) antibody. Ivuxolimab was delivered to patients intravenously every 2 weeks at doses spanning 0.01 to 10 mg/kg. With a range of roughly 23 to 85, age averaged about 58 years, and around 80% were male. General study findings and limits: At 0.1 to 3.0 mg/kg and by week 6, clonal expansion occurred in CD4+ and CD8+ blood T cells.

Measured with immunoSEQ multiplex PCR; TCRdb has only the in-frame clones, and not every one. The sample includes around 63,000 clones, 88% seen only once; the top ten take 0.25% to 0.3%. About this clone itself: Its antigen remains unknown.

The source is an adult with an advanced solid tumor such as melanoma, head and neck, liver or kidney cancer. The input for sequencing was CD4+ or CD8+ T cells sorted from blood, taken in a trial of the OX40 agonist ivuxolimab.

This CDR3 is CASSVVAGRPGELFF. The CDR3 DNA is TGTGCCAGCAGCGTAGTAGCAGGGAGACCCGGGGAGCTGTTTTTT. This chain joins TRBV9 and TRBJ2-2; D could derive from TRBD1 or TRBD2 (5 bases each). CDR3 length: 15 residues. Trimming took off 0 bases at V and 6 bases at J, with 12 bases between the two ends. Germline V lookup: CDR1 SGDLS, CDR2 YYNGEE.